What follows are 10 T cell receptor beta chains derived from one specimen sequenced in a study of blood T cell repertoires in COVID-19. Measured with immunoSEQ multiplex PCR; TCRdb has only the in-frame clones, and not every one. The sample holds roughly 230,000 clones; nearly 85% are singletons and the top ten take around 5.2%. Input material: peripheral blood. Every receptor here comes from a human donor in a cohort sampled during active COVID-19.

In its sample, this clone was seen once. The CDR3 sequence is CASQDRGRADTQYF. In DNA form, the CDR3 reads TGTGCCAGCCAAGACAGGGGGCGCGCAGATACGCAGTATTTT. The V call is TRBV7-2, the J call TRBJ2-3; 10 bases align to TRBD1. CDR3 size: 14 residues. V shed 8 bases, J shed 4 bases, and the junction held 6 bases outside the gene matches. CDR1 is SGHTA and CDR2 is FQGNSA in the germline V gene.

CDR3 coding DNA: TGTGCCAGCAGCTTAGGCCTAGCCAACCAAGAGACCCAGTACTTC. It yields the protein CASSLGLANQETQYF. The chain combines TRBV11-3 with TRBJ2-5, with a possible D match to TRBD2 (5 bases). The CDR3 contains 15 residues. V lost 1 base, J lost 0 bases, and 9 bases lay in between. The germline V gene encodes CDR1 SGHNT and CDR2 YENEEA.

This rearrangement joins TRBV18 to TRBJ1-6; weak D call: TRBD1 (5 bases). This CDR3 spans 15 amino acids. CDR1 KGHSH and CDR2 LQKENI come from the germline V gene. Trimming stripped 2 bases from V and 9 bases from J, with 14 bases between. The CDR3 here is CASSPTDKNFSPLHF. In DNA form, the CDR3 reads TGTGCCAGCTCACCAACGGACAAGAACTTTTCACCCCTCCACTTT.

The chain joins TRBV30 to TRBJ1-1; 7 bases are a match to TRBD1. The CDR3 has 13 residues. Germline V gene lookup returns CDR1 GTSNPN and CDR2 SVGIG (reference sequence). Trimming took 3 bases from V and 6 from J; bases not matched to a gene: 7. CDR3 sequence (DNA): TGTGCCTGGAGCTACACTACAGGGGCTGAAGCTTTCTTT. Translated, it gives CAWSYTTGAEAFF.

This chain uses TRBV29-1 with TRBJ1-2; 8 bases align to TRBD1. With V trimmed by 1 base and J by 8 bases, 3 bases remained unmatched. Germline-derived CDR1 and CDR2 are SQVTM and ANQGSEA. The CDR3 is 12 amino acids. The CDR3 DNA reads as TGCAGCGTTGAAGGCAGGGGGCTAGGCTACACCTTC. Translating it yields CSVEGRGLGYTF.

The chain joins TRBV10-2 to TRBJ1-2; D is possibly TRBD1 (6 bases). The CDR3 covers 13 residues. Per the germline V gene, CDR1 is WSHSY and CDR2 is SAAADI. V was cut by 2 bases and J by 5 bases, with 9 bases left in between. Here the CDR3 reads CASSERGGYGYTF. CDR3 DNA: TGCGCCAGCAGTGAGAGGGGGGGATATGGCTACACCTTC.

V and J are TRBV15 and TRBJ1-1; D not certain. The CDR3 covers 14 residues. Trimming stripped 1 base from V and 2 bases from J, with 8 bases between. Germline-derived CDR1 and CDR2 are LNHNV and YYDKDF (reference sequence). CDR3 residues: CATSRVAGNTEAFF. In nucleotides, the CDR3 is TGTGCCACCAGCAGAGTCGCGGGTAACACTGAAGCTTTCTTT.

This clone was recorded once. This chain links TRBV5-1 with TRBJ2-7, with unresolved D. In germline, CDR1 is SGHRS, CDR2 YFSETQ. This CDR3 is 14 amino acids long. Trimming shortened V by 0 bases and J by 2 bases, and 9 bases separated the two germline ends. This CDR3 reads CASSLGQVTYEQYF. CDR3 DNA sequence: TGCGCCAGCAGCTTGGGGCAGGTCACCTACGAGCAGTACTTC.

This clone was seen a single time. The rearrangement uses TRBV5-1 and TRBJ2-2; a possible D gene is TRBD1 (6 bases). The CDR3 loop spans 17 amino acids. CDR1 and CDR2 from the germline V gene are SGHRS and YFSETQ. Deletions cut 0 bases from V and 4 bases from J, with 16 bases between. This CDR3 is CASSLGHTGTITGELFF. CDR3 in DNA: TGCGCCAGCAGCTTGGGCCATACCGGGACAATCACCGGGGAGCTGTTTTTT.

This chain joins TRBV5-4 and TRBJ2-5; 9 bases fit TRBD2. This CDR3 is built from 15 residues. The germline V gene has CDR1 SGHNT and CDR2 YYREEE (reference sequence). The trim removed 3 bases at V and 2 bases at J, leaving 5 bases unmatched. This CDR3 is CASSSERGVQETQYF. CDR3 DNA sequence: TGTGCCAGCAGCTCGGAGCGGGGGGTACAAGAGACCCAGTACTTC.